The present T cell receptor beta chain was sequenced within a study of cytomegalovirus exposure and HLA in healthy donors (dated by TCRdb to 2016 to 2017). Turning to the overall study: According to an earlier analysis of 550 to 750 of the donors, some 170 million T cells yielded 90 million to 140 million unique TCR beta sequences and approximately 280 Gb of sequence data. An early release that covered roughly 600 HLA-typed donors contained about 300 gigabases of sequencing data and 70 million to 100 million unique TCR sequences. Of the 300 to 400 genotyped donors, roughly 80% fell in the genetic ancestry cluster associated with self-reported Caucasian donors. The study aimed to test whether signatures of past pathogen exposure could be identified by cataloging public T cell receptors. The T cell repertoires of about 700 subjects were profiled by immunosequencing and related to cytomegalovirus serostatus. A separate validation cohort of roughly 130 different subjects was used in addition to the approximately 640-subject first cohort. The study combined high-throughput TCR immunosequencing, statistical association of individual TCRs with disease status, and machine learning to predict cytomegalovirus infection status. A later analysis re-examined previously published TCR beta repertoires from around 670 donors and added high-resolution HLA genotyping to investigate patterns of TCR occurrence. Rather than drawing on any new phenotypic data, the later analysis identified candidate immune exposures from TCR beta sequences and the way those sequences occurred across donors. In an earlier analysis of roughly 580 of the donors, high-throughput TCR beta sequencing was used to judge whether each TCR beta V gene segment behaved as functional or pseudogenic. Donor age, sex, ethnicity and CMV serostatus were collected together with the repertoire data. A later genetic analysis took genome-wide SNP genotypes for about 55% of the 666 donors and used that subset as a discovery cohort. All discovery cohort repertoires had been generated using a single sequencing platform. Both class I and class II loci were covered by HLA typing, at four-digit resolution. Typing coverage differed by locus: A, B, C, DRB1 and DQB1 were typed in roughly 620-640 donors, DQA1 in around 500, DPA1 in around 580, and DPB1 in roughly 450. Five DR-DQ haplotypes were treated as single units for association and clustering because of strong linkage in the cohort. Across approximately 400 genotyped donors of the cohort, an average of about 200,000 unique TCR beta nucleotide sequences per donor were sequenced, and about a sixth of those sequences were non-productive. Broad study findings and their caveats: In a later analysis, HLA-associated TCR beta chains showed more clonal expansion and lower generation probabilities than non-associated chains that were equally common. The study gave a list of 150 to 200 TCR beta chains associated with cytomegalovirus. A further reported finding was that TCR beta sequences accurately predicted the HLA-A and HLA-B alleles for most subjects in the first cohort. When HLA alleles, especially DR and DQ, strongly co-occurred, TCR associations were difficult to assign to individual alleles. In an earlier analysis of fewer than 700 of the donors, most TCR beta V segments appeared in productive rearrangements about 87% or about 30% of the time, broadly matching IMGT annotations. Because counts were too low, 15 to 20 rarely observed V segments, including chromosome 9 orphons, were excluded from the earlier analysis of 587 of the donors. Most TCR sequences were observed very rarely across donors, whereas some public TCRs were present in many individuals. Cytomegalovirus status was reported to be diagnosed by the classifier with high specificity and sensitivity in both the original and validation cohorts. This cohort had only TCR beta chains sequenced, and the lack of alpha or paired-chain data limited which features could be detected. An association between a missense DCLRE1C variant and V-gene and J-gene trimming of TCR beta chains was found in a later genetic analysis and replicated in an independent cohort. It was suggested by the authors that the approach could potentially be generalized to other disease states and immunological phenotypes. Some IMGT-functional V segments, including TRBV6-2 and TRBV6-3, could not be distinguished by the 87-base-pair reads and were therefore excluded. The sequencing pipeline was judged likely to have produced a cluster of highly shared sequence variants as a technical artifact. In vitro tests confirmed that three of the cytomegalovirus-associated TCR beta chains recognize cytomegalovirus antigens. Most CMV-associated TCR beta chains appeared to be HLA-restricted in a later analysis, and the HLA associations seemed to be driven largely by CMV exposure. Correlated functional status among segregating V segments might be attributable to linkage disequilibrium, but an unknown experimental factor could not be ruled out. Because HLA typing was missing for some donors at each locus, association tests included only the typed subset. A later genetic analysis reported fewer N-insertions in productive TCRs among donors in an Asian-associated ancestry cluster than the roughly 670-donor mean. A later analysis found that TCR association rates varied across HLA loci, with DRB1 alleles showing the most associated TCRs and HLA-C alleles the fewest. The presence/absence analyses assumed that sequencing depth was roughly uniform across donors, and that assumption may not be true. Several of the top co-occurrence clusters appeared to be linked to parvovirus B19, influenza, CMV and Epstein-Barr virus, according to a later analysis. CMV serostatus was the only immune exposure information available for the cohort. At a false discovery rate of 0.05, a later analysis linked around 15,000 TCR beta sequences to specific HLA alleles.

The library was generated by the immunoSEQ multiplex PCR assay. A mixture of 60 forward primers for TCR Vbeta segments and 13 reverse primers for TCR Jbeta segments was used in the multiplex PCR. The CDR3 region of rearranged TCR beta genes was amplified from genomic DNA with a multiplex PCR assay. The amplified TCR beta libraries were sequenced on the Illumina HiSeq System as 87-base-pair reads. In the authors' own workflow: In a later analysis, some 80 million unique TCR beta chains were counted across the approximately 640 repertoires, and around 10 million of these chains were shared by at least two donors. Raw reads were error-corrected and collapsed into unique sequences with a nearest-neighbor algorithm that merged closely related sequences to remove PCR and sequencing errors. V, D and J gene segments were assigned by aligning CDR3 sequences to IMGT reference sequences. For a sequence to be retained, a match of at least six nucleotides was required to both a V gene segment and a J gene segment. A rearrangement was called productive if the CDR3 had no stop codons and remained in frame with V and J, and every other rearrangement was called non-productive. Following IMGT convention, CDR3 was defined as the stretch from the second conserved V-encoded cysteine up to the conserved J-encoded phenylalanine. In an earlier analysis of around 600 of the donors, sequences lacking an unambiguous match to a single V gene segment were excluded. An earlier analysis of 500 to 600 of the donors classified V segments as functional when productive rearrangements were above 56.7% and as segregating when the standard deviation between donors was above 5%. A statistical classification framework was built for diagnosing cytomegalovirus status from the catalog of TCR beta chain sequences. In a later analysis, V and J genes were assigned by comparing TCR nucleotide sequences against IMGT/GENE-DB human TR gene sequences. In a later analysis, CDR3 sequences and most-parsimonious VDJ recombination scenarios were assigned using the TCRdist pipeline. In a later analysis, each TCR beta chain was defined by its CDR3 amino acid sequence together with its V-gene family, and reads lacking a unique V-gene family were excluded. As a way to deal with suspected cross-contamination and a sequencing artifact, a later analysis dropped over 550 nucleotide sequences that were highly shared and had low generation probability. In a later analysis, a clonal expansion index for each public chain was calculated from normalized within-repertoire ranks of inferred template counts. In a later analysis, generation probabilities were computed with a VDJ recombination model fitted to out-of-frame rearrangements, and the resulting probabilities were checked against IGoR. In a later analysis, hypergeometric tests were used to score TCR-TCR, TCR-HLA and TCR-CMV co-occurrence, with a repertoire-size bias correction applied to TCR pairs. To estimate false discovery rates, a later analysis permuted the HLA or CMV assignments 20 times. In a later analysis, co-occurring TCRs were grouped using DBSCAN, and TCRdist sequence similarity was added for clustering within HLA-allele-positive subsets. Repertoires with fewer than 30,000 or more than 120,000 public chains, plus five repertoires with anomalous nucleotide sharing, were excluded from co-occurrence clustering. What TCRdb holds here is the immuneACCESS table cut down to in-frame rearrangements. Part of the clones is not present; checked against another copy, under half of the missing clones reflect an unresolved V gene, and the others are unexplained. That table supplies the V and J calls and clone size; D and trimming were determined from the DNA. The sample records around 130,000 clones, 77% of which are singletons. 5.8% of the sample is held by the ten biggest clonotypes.

The cohort consisted of 650 to 700 healthy bone marrow donors. Cohort members were all nominally healthy when sampled, although unrecorded immune exposures were likely present. The donor tested CMV seropositive, placing the donor among the 289 seropositive members of the cohort. A peripheral blood sample was provided by each donor, and peripheral blood mononuclear cells were used for TCR beta sequencing. The Qiagen DNeasy Blood Extraction Kit was used to extract genomic DNA from the blood cell samples. The CDR3 starts with the cysteine, ends with the phenylalanine, and has 13 residues. CDR3 DNA only is kept here, 39 bases in frame from base 1. Trimming takes 5 bases from V and 8 bases from J, and the germline ends sit 15 bases apart. CDR1 and CDR2, looked up from the germline V gene, are SQVTM and ANQGSEA. This clone was seen a handful of times. Its antigen remains undetermined. Per-nucleotide qualities are absent, and no much larger clonotype sits a single base away.

The sample was PBMCs. In this chain, TRBV29-1 is recombined with TRBJ1-4, with TRBD1 as a weak D call on 6 bases. The TCR sequence derives from a man between 18 and 29 years old in good health and CMV-seropositive. This receptor has the CDR3 CSVKPGHREKLFF. The nucleotide sequence reads as follows: TGCAGCGTTAAACCGGGACACCGAGAAAAACTGTTTTTT. Full variable domain (CDR3 extended with the reference TRBV29-1 and TRBJ1-4 proteins): SAVISQKPSRDICQRGTSLTIQCQVDSQVTMMFWYRQQPGQSLTLIATANQGSEATYESGFVIDKFPISRPNLTFSTLTVSNMSPEDSSIYLCSVKPGHREKLFFGSGTQLSVL.